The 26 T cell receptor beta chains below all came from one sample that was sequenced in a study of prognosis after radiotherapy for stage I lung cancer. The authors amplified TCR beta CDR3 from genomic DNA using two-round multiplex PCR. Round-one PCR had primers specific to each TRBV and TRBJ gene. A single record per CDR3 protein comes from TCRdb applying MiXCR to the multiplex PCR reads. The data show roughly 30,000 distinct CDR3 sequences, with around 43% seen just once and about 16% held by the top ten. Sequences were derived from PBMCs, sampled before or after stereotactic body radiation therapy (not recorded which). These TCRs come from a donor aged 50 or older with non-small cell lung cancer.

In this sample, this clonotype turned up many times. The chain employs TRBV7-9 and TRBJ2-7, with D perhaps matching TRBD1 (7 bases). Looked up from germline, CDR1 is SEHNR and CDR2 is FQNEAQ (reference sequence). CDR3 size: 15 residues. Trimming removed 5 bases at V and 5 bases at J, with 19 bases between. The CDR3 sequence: CASSTNRGGGNEQYF. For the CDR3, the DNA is TGTGCCAGCAGCACAAACAGGGGCGGCGGGAACGAGCAGTACTTC.

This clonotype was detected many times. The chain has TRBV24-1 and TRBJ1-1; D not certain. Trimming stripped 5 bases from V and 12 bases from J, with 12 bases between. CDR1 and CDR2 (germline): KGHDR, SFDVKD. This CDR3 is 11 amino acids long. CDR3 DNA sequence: TGTGCCACCAGTGTCTCGACAAGGACTTTCTTT. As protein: CATSVSTRTFF.

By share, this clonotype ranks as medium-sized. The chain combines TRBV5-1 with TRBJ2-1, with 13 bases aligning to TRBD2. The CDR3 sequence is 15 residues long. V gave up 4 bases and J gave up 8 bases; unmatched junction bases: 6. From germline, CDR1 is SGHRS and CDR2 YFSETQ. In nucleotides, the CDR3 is TGCGCCAGCAGCCCGGGACTAGCGGGAAGGGATGAGCAGTTCTTC. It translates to CASSPGLAGRDEQFF.

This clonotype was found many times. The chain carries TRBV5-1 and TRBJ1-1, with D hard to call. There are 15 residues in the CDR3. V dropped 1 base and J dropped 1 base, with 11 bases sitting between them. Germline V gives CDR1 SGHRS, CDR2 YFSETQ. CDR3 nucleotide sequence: TGCGCCAGCAGCTTGACGGGCGAAAGGAACACTGAAGCTTTCTTT. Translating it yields CASSLTGERNTEAFF.

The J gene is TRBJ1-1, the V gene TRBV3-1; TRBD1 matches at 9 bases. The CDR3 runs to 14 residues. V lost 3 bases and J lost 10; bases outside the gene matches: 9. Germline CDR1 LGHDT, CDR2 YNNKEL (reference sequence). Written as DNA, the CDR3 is TGTGCCAGCAGCCATACAGGGGGCGCAAAGCGAGCTTTCTTT. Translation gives CASSHTGGAKRAFF.

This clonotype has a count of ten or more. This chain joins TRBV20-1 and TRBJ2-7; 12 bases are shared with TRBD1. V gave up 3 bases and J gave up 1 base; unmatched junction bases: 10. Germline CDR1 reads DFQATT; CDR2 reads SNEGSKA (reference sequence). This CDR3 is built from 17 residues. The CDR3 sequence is CSARHRDRGLPSYEQYF. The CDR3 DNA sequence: TGCAGTGCTAGGCACCGGGACAGGGGGCTTCCTTCCTACGAGCAGTACTTC.

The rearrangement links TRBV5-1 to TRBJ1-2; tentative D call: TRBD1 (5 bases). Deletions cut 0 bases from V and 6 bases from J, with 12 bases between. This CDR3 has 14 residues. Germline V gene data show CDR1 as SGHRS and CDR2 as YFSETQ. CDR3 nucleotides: TGCGCCAGCAGCTTGGCACGGGGCCGGGATGGCTACACCTTC. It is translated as CASSLARGRDGYTF. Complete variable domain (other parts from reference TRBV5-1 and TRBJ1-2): KAGVTQTPRYLIKTRGQQVTLSCSPISGHRSVSWYQQTPGQGLQFLFEYFSETQRNKGNFPGRFSGRQFSNSRSEMNVSTLELGDSALYLCASSLARGRDGYTFGSGTRLTVV.

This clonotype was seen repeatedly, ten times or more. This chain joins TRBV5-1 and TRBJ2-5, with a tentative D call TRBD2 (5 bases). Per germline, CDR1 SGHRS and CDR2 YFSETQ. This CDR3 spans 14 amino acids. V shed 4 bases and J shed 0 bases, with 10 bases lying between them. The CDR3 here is CASSLGKNQETQYF. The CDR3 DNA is TGCGCCAGCAGCCTCGGGAAGAACCAAGAGACCCAGTACTTC.

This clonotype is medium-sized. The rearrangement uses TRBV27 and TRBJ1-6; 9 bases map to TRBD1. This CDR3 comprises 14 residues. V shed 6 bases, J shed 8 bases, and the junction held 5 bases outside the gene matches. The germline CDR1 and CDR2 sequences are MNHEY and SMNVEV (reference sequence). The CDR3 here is CASRFRDRDSPLHF. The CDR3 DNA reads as TGTGCCAGCAGATTCCGGGACAGGGATTCACCCCTCCACTTT.

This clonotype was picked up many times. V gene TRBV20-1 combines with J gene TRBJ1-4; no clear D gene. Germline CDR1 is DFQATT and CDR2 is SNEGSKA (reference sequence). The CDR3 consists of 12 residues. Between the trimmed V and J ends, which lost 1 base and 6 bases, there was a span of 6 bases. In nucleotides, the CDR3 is TGCAGTGCTAGAGCCGCTTATGAAAAACTGTTTTTT. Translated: CSARAAYEKLFF.

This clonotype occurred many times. This CDR3 reads CASSLNPRPLHF. Written as DNA, the CDR3 is TGTGCCAGCAGCTTAAATCCGCGGCCCCTCCACTTT. V usage is TRBV5-8 and J usage is TRBJ1-6; unclear D gene. Germline CDR1 SGHTS, CDR2 YDEGEE. The CDR3 is 12 residues long. Between the trimmed V and J ends, which lost 2 bases and 13 bases, there was a span of 10 bases.

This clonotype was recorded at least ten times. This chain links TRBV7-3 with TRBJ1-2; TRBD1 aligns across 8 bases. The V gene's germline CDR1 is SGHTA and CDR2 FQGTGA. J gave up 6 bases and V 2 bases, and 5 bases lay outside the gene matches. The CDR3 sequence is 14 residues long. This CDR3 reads CASSLPGQADGYTF. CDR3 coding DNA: TGTGCCAGCAGCTTACCGGGACAGGCGGATGGCTACACCTTC.

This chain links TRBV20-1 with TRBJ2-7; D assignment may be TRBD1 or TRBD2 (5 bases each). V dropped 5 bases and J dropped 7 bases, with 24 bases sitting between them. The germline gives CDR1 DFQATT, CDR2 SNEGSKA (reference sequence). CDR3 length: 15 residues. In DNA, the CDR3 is TGCAGTGCTGACAAAACCGGGACCTCTTCGGCAGAGCAGTACTTC. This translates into CSADKTGTSSAEQYF.

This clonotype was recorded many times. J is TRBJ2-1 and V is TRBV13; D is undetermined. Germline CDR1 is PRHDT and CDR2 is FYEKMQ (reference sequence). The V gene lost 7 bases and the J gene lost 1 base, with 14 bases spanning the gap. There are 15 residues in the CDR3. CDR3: CASTEGLGSYNEQFF. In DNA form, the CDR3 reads TGTGCCAGCACCGAAGGCCTCGGGTCCTACAATGAGCAGTTCTTC.

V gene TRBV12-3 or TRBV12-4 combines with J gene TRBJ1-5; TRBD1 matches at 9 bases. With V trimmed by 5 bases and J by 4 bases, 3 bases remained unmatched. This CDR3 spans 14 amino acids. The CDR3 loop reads CASSRTGVNQPQHF. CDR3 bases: TGTGCCAGCAGTCGGACAGGGGTGAATCAGCCCCAGCATTTT.

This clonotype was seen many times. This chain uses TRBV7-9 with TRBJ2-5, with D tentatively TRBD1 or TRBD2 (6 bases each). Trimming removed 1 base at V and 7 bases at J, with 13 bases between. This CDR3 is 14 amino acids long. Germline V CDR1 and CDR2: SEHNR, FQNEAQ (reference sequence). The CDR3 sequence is CASSLVGGLGTQYF. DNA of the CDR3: TGTGCCAGCAGCTTAGTTGGGGGGCTCGGGACCCAGTACTTC.

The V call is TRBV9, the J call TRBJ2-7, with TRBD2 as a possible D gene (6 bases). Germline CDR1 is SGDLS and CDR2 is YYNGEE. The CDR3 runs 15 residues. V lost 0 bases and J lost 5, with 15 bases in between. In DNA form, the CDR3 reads TGTGCCAGCAGCGTAGGTTCTATCGGGAGCCACGAGCAGTACTTC. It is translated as CASSVGSIGSHEQYF.

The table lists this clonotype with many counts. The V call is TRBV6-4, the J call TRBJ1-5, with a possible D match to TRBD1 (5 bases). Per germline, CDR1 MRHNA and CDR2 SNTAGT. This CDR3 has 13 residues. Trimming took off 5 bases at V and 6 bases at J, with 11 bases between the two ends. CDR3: CASSRQLGQPQHF. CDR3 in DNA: TGTGCCAGCAGTCGACAGCTGGGTCAGCCCCAGCATTTT.

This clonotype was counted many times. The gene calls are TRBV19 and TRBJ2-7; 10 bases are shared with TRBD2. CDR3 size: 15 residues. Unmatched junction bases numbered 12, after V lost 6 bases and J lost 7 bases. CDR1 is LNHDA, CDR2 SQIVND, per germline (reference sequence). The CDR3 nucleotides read TGTGCCAGTAGAAAAATCGGGACTAGCGTTCTTGAGCAGTACTTC. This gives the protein CASRKIGTSVLEQYF.

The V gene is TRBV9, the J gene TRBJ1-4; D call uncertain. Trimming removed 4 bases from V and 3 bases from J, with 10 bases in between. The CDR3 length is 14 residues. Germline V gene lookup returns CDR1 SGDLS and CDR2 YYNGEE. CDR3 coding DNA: TGTGCCAGCAGCCCCGGTGGGCCTAATGAAAAACTGTTTTTT. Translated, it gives CASSPGGPNEKLFF.

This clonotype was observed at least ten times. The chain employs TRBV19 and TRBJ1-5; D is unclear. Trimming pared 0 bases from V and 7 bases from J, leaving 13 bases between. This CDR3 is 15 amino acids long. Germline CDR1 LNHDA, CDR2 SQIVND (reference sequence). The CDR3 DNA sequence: TGTGCCAGTAGTATAGAGGGTGGGGATGGCCAGCCCCAGCATTTT. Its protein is CASSIEGGDGQPQHF.

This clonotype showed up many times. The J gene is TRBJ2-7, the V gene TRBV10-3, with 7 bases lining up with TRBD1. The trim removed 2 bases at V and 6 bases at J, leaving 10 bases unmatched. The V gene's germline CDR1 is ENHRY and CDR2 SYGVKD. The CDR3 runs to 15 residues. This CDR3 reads CAISEIPQGPFEQYF. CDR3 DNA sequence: TGTGCCATCAGTGAGATCCCACAGGGGCCTTTCGAGCAGTACTTC.

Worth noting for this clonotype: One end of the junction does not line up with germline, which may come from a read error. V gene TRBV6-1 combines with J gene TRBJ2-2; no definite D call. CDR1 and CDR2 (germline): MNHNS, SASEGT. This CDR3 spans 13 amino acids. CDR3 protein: CSSSETNTRELFF. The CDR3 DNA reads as TGTTCCAGCAGTGAGACGAACACCAGGGAGCTGTTTTTT.

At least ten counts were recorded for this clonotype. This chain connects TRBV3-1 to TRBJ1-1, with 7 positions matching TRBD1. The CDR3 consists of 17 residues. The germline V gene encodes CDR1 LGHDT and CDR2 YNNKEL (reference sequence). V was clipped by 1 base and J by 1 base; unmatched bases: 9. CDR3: CASSQGYRQGKNTEAFF. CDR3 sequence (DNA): TGTGCCAGCAGCCAAGGTTATCGACAGGGTAAGAACACTGAAGCTTTCTTT. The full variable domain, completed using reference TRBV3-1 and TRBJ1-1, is DTAVSQTPKYLVTQMGNDKSIKCEQNLGHDTMYWYKQDSKKFLKIMFSYNNKELIINETVPNRFSPKSPDKAHLNLHINSLELGDSAVYFCASSQGYRQGKNTEAFFGQGTRLTVV.

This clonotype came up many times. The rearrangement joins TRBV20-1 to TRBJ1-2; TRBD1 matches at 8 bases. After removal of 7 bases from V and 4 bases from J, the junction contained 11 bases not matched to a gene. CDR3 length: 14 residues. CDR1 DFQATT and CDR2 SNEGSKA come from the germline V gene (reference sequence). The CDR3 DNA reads TGCAGTGTCCAGACAGGGGTAGGCGGCTATGGCTACACCTTC. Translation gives CSVQTGVGGYGYTF.

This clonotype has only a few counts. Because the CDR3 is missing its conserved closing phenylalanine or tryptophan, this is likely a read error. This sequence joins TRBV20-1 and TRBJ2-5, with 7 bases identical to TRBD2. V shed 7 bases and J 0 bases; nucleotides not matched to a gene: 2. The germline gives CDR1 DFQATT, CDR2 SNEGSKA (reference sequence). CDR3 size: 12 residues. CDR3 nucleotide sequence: TGCAGTGGGGGGGGACACCAAGAGACCCAGTACCTC. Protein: CSGGGHQETQYL.